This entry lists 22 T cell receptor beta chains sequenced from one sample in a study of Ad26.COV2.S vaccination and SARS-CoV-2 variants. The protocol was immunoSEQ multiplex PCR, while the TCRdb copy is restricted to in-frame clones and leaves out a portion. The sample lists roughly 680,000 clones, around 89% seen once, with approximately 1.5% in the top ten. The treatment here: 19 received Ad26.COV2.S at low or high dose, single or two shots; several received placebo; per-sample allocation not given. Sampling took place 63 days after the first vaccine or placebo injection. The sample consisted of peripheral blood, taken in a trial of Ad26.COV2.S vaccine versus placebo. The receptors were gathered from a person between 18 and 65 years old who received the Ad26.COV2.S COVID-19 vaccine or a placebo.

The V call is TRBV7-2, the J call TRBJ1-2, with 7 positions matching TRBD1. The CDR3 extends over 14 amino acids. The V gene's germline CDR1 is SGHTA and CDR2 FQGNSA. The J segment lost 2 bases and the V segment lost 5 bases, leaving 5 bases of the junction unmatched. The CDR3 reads CASSPEGANYGYTF. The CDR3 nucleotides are TGTGCCAGCAGCCCCGAGGGGGCCAACTATGGCTACACCTTC.

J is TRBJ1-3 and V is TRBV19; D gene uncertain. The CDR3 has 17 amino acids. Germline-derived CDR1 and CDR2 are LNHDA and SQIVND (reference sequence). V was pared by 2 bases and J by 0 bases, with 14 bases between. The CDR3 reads CASSIRIFQPSGNTIYF. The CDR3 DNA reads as TGTGCCAGTAGTATACGGATTTTTCAACCCTCTGGAAACACCATATATTTT.

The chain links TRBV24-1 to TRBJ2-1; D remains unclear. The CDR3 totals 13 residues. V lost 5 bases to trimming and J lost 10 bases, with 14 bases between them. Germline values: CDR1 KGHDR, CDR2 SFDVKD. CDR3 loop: CATSGVVEWEQFF. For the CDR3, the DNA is TGTGCCACCAGTGGTGTCGTCGAATGGGAGCAGTTCTTC.

CDR3 sequence (DNA): TGTGCCAGCAGCCAAGGGGGTTCCGGGACTAGCGAGTTCTACAATGAGCAGTTCTTC. Encoded protein: CASSQGGSGTSEFYNEQFF. V usage is TRBV4-2 and J usage is TRBJ2-1, with TRBD2 matching over 10 bases. Germline CDR1 reads LGHNA; CDR2 reads YNFKEQ. The CDR3 consists of 19 residues. The ends lost 1 base at V and 3 bases at J; junction bases unmatched: 12.

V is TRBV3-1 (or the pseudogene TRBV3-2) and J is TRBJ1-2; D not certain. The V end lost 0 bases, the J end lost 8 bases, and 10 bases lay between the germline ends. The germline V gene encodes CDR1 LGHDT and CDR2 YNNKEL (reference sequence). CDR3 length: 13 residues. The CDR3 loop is CASSQDWSRGYTF. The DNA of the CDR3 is TGTGCCAGCAGCCAAGATTGGTCAAGAGGCTACACCTTC.

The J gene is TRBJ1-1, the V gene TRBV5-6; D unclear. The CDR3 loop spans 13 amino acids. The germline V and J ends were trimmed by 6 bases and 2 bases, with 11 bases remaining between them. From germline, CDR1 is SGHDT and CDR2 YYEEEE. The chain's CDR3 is CASTRRRNTEAFF. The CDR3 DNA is TGTGCCAGCACCCGGCGCAGAAACACTGAAGCTTTCTTT.

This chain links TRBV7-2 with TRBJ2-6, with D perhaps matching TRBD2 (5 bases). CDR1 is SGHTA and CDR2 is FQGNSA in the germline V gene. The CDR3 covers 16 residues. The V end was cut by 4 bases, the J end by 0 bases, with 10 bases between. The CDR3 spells CASSSRRDSGANVLTF. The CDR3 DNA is TGTGCCAGCAGCTCCCGACGGGACTCTGGGGCCAACGTCCTGACTTTC.

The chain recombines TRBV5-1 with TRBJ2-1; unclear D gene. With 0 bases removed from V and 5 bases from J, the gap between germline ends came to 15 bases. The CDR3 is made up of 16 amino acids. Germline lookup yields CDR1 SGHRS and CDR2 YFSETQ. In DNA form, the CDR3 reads TGCGCCAGCAGCTTGGAGGGCCTCTCCCGAGACAATGAGCAGTTCTTC. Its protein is CASSLEGLSRDNEQFF.

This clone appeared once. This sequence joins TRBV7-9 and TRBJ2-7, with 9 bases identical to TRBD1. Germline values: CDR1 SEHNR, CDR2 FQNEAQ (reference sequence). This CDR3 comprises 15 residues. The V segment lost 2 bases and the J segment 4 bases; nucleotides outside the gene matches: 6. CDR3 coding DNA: TGTGCCAGCAGCTTACCAGACAGGGGGGAGTACGAGCAGTACTTC. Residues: CASSLPDRGEYEQYF.

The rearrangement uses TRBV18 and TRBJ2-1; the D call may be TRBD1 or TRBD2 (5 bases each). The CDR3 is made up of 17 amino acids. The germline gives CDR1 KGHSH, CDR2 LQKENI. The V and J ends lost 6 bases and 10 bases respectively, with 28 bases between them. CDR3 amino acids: CASSASEGRPISLEQFF. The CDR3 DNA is TGTGCCAGCTCTGCCAGTGAGGGACGACCCATCTCACTCGAGCAGTTCTTC.

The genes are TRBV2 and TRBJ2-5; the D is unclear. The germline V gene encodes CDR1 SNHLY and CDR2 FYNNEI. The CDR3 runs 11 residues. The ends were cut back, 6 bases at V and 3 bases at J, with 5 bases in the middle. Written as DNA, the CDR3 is TGTGCCAGCAGGCCTAAAGAGACCCAGTACTTC. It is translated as CASRPKETQYF.

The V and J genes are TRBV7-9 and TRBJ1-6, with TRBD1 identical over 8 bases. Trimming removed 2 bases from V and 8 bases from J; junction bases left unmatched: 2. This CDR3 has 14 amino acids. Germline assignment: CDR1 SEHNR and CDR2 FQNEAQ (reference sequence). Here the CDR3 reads CASSLQQGDSPLHF. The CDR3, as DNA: TGTGCCAGCAGCTTACAACAGGGGGATTCACCCCTCCACTTT.

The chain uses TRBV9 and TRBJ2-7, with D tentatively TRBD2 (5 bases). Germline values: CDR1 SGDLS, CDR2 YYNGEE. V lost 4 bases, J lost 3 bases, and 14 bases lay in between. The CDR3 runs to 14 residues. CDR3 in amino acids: CASSPTAAGYEQYF. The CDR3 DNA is TGTGCCAGCAGCCCAACAGCGGCCGGCTACGAGCAGTACTTC. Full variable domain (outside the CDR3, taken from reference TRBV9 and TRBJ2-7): DSGVTQTPKHLITATGQRVTLRCSPRSGDLSVYWYQQSLDQGLQFLIQYYNGEERAKGNILERFSAQQFPDLHSELNLSSLELGDSALYFCASSPTAAGYEQYFGPGTRLTVT.

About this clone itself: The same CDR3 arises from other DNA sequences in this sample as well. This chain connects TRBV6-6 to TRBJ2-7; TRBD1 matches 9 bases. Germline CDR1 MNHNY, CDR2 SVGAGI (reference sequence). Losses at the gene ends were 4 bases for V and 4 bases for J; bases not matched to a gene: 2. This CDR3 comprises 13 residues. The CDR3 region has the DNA TGTGCCAGCAGTTTGGACAGGGGTTACGAGCAGTACTTC. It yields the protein CASSLDRGYEQYF.

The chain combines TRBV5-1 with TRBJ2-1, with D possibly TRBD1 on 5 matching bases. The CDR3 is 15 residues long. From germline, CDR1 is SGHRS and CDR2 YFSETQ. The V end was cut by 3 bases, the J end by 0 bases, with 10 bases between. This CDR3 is CASSSRQRSYNEQFF. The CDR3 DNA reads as TGCGCCAGCAGCTCCCGACAGCGCTCCTACAATGAGCAGTTCTTC.

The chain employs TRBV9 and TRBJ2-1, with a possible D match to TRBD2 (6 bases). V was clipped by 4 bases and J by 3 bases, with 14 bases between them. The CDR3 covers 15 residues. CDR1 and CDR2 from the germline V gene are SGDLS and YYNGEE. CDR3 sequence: CASSPGDSYYNEQFF. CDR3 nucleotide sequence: TGTGCCAGCAGCCCTGGGGACTCATACTACAATGAGCAGTTCTTC.

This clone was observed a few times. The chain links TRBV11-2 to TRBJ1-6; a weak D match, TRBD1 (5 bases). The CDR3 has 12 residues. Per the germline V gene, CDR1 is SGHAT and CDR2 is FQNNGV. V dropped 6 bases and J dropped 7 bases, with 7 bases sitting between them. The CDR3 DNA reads TGTGCCAGCAGAGAGGGGAATTCACCCCTCCACTTT. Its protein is CASREGNSPLHF.

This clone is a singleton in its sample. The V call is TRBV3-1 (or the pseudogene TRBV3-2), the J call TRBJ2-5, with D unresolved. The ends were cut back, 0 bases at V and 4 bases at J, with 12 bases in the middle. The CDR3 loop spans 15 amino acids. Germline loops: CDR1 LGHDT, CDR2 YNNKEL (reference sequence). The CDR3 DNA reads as TGTGCCAGCAGCCAAGAGGTAATAGCCGTAGAGACCCAGTACTTC. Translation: CASSQEVIAVETQYF.

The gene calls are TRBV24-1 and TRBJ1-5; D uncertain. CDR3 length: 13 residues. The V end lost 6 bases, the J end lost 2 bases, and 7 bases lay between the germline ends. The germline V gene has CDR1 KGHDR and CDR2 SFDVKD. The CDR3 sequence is CATSLGGNQPQHF. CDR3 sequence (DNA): TGTGCCACCAGTCTTGGGGGCAATCAGCCCCAGCATTTT.

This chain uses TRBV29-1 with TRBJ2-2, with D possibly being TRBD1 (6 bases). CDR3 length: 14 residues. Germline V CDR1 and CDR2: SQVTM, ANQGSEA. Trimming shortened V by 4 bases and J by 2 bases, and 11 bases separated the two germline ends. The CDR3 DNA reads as TGCAGCGTTGCACAGGGTACCAACACCGGGGAGCTGTTTTTT. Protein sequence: CSVAQGTNTGELFF.

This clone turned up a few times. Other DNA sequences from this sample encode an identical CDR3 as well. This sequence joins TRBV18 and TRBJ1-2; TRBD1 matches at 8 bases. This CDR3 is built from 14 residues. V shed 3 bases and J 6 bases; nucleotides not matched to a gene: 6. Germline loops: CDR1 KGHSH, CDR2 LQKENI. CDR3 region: CASSPGQGRHGYTF. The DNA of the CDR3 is TGTGCCAGCTCACCTGGACAGGGCCGCCATGGCTACACCTTC.

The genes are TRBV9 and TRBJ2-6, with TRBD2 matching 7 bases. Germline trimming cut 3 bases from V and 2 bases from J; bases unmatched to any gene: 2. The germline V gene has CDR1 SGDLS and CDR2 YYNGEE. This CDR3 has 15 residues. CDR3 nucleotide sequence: TGTGCCAGCAGCGCAGCGGGGACTGGGGCCAACGTCCTGACTTTC. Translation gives CASSAAGTGANVLTF. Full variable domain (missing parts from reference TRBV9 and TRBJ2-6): DSGVTQTPKHLITATGQRVTLRCSPRSGDLSVYWYQQSLDQGLQFLIQYYNGEERAKGNILERFSAQQFPDLHSELNLSSLELGDSALYFCASSAAGTGANVLTFGAGSRLTVL.